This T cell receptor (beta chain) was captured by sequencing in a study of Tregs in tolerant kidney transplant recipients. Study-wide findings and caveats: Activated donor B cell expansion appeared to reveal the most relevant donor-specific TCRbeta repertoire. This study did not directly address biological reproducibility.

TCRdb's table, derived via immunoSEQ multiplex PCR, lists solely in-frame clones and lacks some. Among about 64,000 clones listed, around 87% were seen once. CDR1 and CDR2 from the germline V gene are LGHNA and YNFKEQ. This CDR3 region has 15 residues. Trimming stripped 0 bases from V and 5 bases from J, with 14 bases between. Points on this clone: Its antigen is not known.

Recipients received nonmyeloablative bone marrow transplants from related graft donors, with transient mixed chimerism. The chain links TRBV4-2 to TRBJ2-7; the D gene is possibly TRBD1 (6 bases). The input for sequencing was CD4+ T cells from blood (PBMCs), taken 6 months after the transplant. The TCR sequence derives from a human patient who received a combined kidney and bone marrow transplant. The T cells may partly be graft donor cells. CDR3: CASSQEVGQWNEQYF. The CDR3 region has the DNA TGTGCCAGCAGCCAAGAAGTAGGACAGTGGAACGAGCAGTACTTC.